The 32 T cell receptor beta chains below come from one sample, sequenced in a study of blood T cell repertoires in COVID-19. Some clones are missing from TCRdb's copy, which holds only in-frame ones; the method was immunoSEQ multiplex PCR. The sample lists under 200,000 clones, 84% occurring once. The sample consisted of peripheral blood. The receptors originated from a man aged 35-49 years who had recovered from COVID-19.

The V call is TRBV7-2, the J call TRBJ1-1; tentatively, D is TRBD1 (6 bases). Trimming removed 8 bases from V and 4 bases from J, with 14 bases in between. CDR3 size: 13 residues. The germline CDR1 and CDR2 sequences are SGHTA and FQGNSA. The CDR3 nucleotides read TGTGCCAGCGCAGGGGTGGGCGCCACTGAAGCTTTCTTT. Residues: CASAGVGATEAFF.

The chain is built from TRBV24-1 and TRBJ2-7; D is ambiguous. In germline, CDR1 is KGHDR, CDR2 SFDVKD. V lost 9 bases to trimming and J lost 0 bases, with 14 bases between them. The CDR3 sequence is 14 residues long. The CDR3 sequence: CATPKSFYSYEQYF. CDR3 DNA: TGTGCCACCCCTAAGTCATTCTACTCCTACGAGCAGTACTTC.

This rearrangement joins TRBV19 to TRBJ1-5; tentatively, D is TRBD1 (6 bases). In germline, CDR1 is LNHDA, CDR2 SQIVND (reference sequence). V lost 6 bases and J 1 base, leaving 13 bases between the germline ends. The CDR3 has 15 residues. The DNA for the CDR3 is TGTGCCAGTAGCTCCGGGACAAGCAGCAATCAGCCCCAGCATTTT. It is translated as CASSSGTSSNQPQHF.

The chain recombines TRBV27 with TRBJ2-5; tentative D call: TRBD1 (7 bases). V lost 3 bases, J lost 4 bases, and 15 bases lay in between. There are 15 residues in the CDR3. The germline gives CDR1 MNHEY, CDR2 SMNVEV (reference sequence). CDR3 sequence reads: CASSLGFQGGETQYF. In nucleotides, the CDR3 is TGTGCCAGCAGTTTGGGGTTTCAGGGGGGAGAGACCCAGTACTTC.

On this clone: Other nucleotide sequences in the sample specify the same CDR3. J is TRBJ1-2 and V is TRBV5-1; D is uncertain. V dropped 0 bases and J dropped 4 bases, with 7 bases sitting between them. There are 13 residues in the CDR3. Per the germline V gene, CDR1 is SGHRS and CDR2 is YFSETQ. CDR3 DNA sequence: TGCGCCAGCAGCTTGGGACGGGGCTATGGCTACACCTTC. Its translation: CASSLGRGYGYTF. Filled out from reference TRBV5-1 and TRBJ1-2, the complete variable domain reads KAGVTQTPRYLIKTRGQQVTLSCSPISGHRSVSWYQQTPGQGLQFLFEYFSETQRNKGNFPGRFSGRQFSNSRSEMNVSTLELGDSALYLCASSLGRGYGYTFGSGTRLTVV.

CDR3: CASSSSSGASDTQYF. Written as DNA, the CDR3 is TGTGCCAGCAGCTCCTCTAGCGGAGCGTCAGATACGCAGTATTTT. The chain carries TRBV7-2 and TRBJ2-3, with TRBD2 identical over 7 bases. V dropped 4 bases and J dropped 4; count of bases not matched to a gene: 8. The length of the CDR3 is 15 residues. Germline CDR1 SGHTA, CDR2 FQGNSA.

The chain combines TRBV24-1 with TRBJ1-5; D possibly corresponds to TRBD2 (6 bases). Matching the DNA end better, TRBJ2-3 makes the J call doubtful. CDR1 is KGHDR and CDR2 is SFDVKD in the germline V gene. There are 14 residues in the CDR3. Written as DNA, the CDR3 is TGTGCCACCAAAGCGGGTTCTGGCAATCAGCCCCAGTATTTT. This translates into CATKAGSGNQPQYF.

The rearrangement uses TRBV27 and TRBJ1-2; D is perhaps TRBD1 (5 bases). CDR3 size: 14 residues. Trimming cost V 6 bases and J 7 bases, with 18 bases left between them. Germline V gene lookup returns CDR1 MNHEY and CDR2 SMNVEV (reference sequence). The CDR3 sequence is CASSRTPGGGGYTF. The CDR3 DNA is TGTGCCAGCAGCCGAACTCCCGGGGGGGGTGGCTACACCTTC.

V usage is TRBV4-1 and J usage is TRBJ2-5; TRBD2 is a possible D gene (5 bases). With 4 bases removed from V and 2 bases from J, the gap between germline ends came to 11 bases. The CDR3 consists of 14 residues. Germline assignment: CDR1 MGHRA and CDR2 YSYEKL. The CDR3 bases are TGCGCCAGCAGCCGGACTCTGGGGCAAGAGACCCAGTACTTC. This codes for CASSRTLGQETQYF.

This chain links TRBV6-5 with TRBJ1-1; D possibly corresponds to TRBD1 (5 bases). CDR3 length equals 14 residues. V lost 7 bases and J 3 bases, leaving 15 bases between the germline ends. The V gene's germline CDR1 is MNHEY and CDR2 SVGAGI. In nucleotides, the CDR3 is TGTGCCAGCACTCTCTGGGGGGGGGACACTGAAGCTTTCTTT. Amino acid sequence: CASTLWGGDTEAFF.

The chain carries TRBV18 and TRBJ2-1, with D maybe TRBD2 (5 bases). In germline, CDR1 is KGHSH, CDR2 LQKENI. The CDR3 runs to 15 residues. V was shortened by 1 base and J by 5 bases, with 12 bases between the two germline ends. This CDR3 reads CASSPRATGDNEQFF. The CDR3 DNA sequence: TGTGCCAGCTCACCACGGGCCACCGGGGACAATGAGCAGTTCTTC. The full variable domain, with the rest looked up from reference TRBV18 and TRBJ2-1, is NAGVMQNPRHLVRRRGQEARLRCSPMKGHSHVYWYRQLPEEGLKFMVYLQKENIIDESGMPKERFSAEFPKEGPSILRIQQVVRGDSAAYFCASSPRATGDNEQFFGPGTRLTVL.

CDR3 sequence: CASSLAQLEKSQPQHF. The DNA for the CDR3 is TGTGCCAGCAGCTTAGCCCAACTAGAAAAGAGTCAGCCCCAGCATTTT. This chain links TRBV7-8 with TRBJ1-5, with D unresolved. From germline, CDR1 is SGHVS and CDR2 FQNEAQ. V lost 0 bases, J lost 6 bases, and 15 bases lay in between. The CDR3 has 16 residues. The entire variable domain, with the rest obtained from reference TRBV7-8 and TRBJ1-5, is as follows: GAGVSQSPRYKVAKRGQDVALRCDPISGHVSLFWYQQALGQGPEFLTYFQNEAQLDKSGLPSDRFFAERPEGSVSTLKIQRTQQEDSAVYLCASSLAQLEKSQPQHFGDGTRLSIL.

The genes are TRBV29-1 and TRBJ1-4, with 7 bases identical to TRBD1. Germline trimming cut 7 bases from V and 3 bases from J; bases unmatched to any gene: 8. The CDR3 covers 14 residues. The germline V gene encodes CDR1 SQVTM and CDR2 ANQGSEA. The CDR3 reads CSGKRQGPNEKLFF. The DNA of the CDR3 is TGCAGCGGGAAACGACAGGGCCCTAATGAAAAACTGTTTTTT.

J is TRBJ2-7 and V is TRBV14; 8 bases map to TRBD2. Germline loops: CDR1 SGHDN, CDR2 FVKESK. This CDR3 contains 18 residues. V was clipped by 2 bases and J by 2 bases; unmatched bases: 14. CDR3 sequence (DNA): TGTGCCAGCAGCCAACGGCTAACGGGCGACGGGGGGGCCTACGAGCAGTACTTC. Its translation is CASSQRLTGDGGAYEQYF.

The V call is TRBV18, the J call TRBJ1-2, with no clear D. Trimming removed 4 bases at V and 4 bases at J, with 16 bases between. Per the germline V gene, CDR1 is KGHSH and CDR2 is LQKENI. The CDR3 spans 15 residues. The CDR3 here is CASSQTYFGSYGYTF. The CDR3 nucleotides are TGTGCCAGCTCACAGACTTACTTTGGTAGCTATGGCTACACCTTC.

The gene calls are TRBV11-3 and TRBJ2-3; D is uncertain. From germline, CDR1 is SGHNT and CDR2 YENEEA. The V and J ends lost 5 bases and 4 bases respectively, with 4 bases between them. The CDR3 is 11 residues long. The CDR3 nucleotides read TGTGCCAGCAGCCCTGCAGATACGCAGTATTTT. It yields the protein CASSPADTQYF.

The rearrangement links TRBV6-5 to TRBJ1-1; D perhaps matches TRBD1 (5 bases). CDR1 and CDR2 from the germline V gene are MNHEY and SVGAGI. The V end lost 2 bases, the J end lost 1 base, and 5 bases lay between the germline ends. The CDR3 sequence is 13 residues long. The DNA of the CDR3 is TGTGCCAGCAGTTACGACAGGAACACTGAAGCTTTCTTT. This encodes CASSYDRNTEAFF.

CDR3 amino acids: CASSAGLGAETQYF. DNA of the CDR3: TGTGCCAGCAGCGCGGGACTAGGGGCGGAGACCCAGTACTTC. The chain employs TRBV9 and TRBJ2-5; 8 bases are a match to TRBD2. The V and J ends lost 3 bases and 5 bases, in that order; junction bases with no gene match: 6. The CDR3 has 14 residues. CDR1 and CDR2 (germline): SGDLS, YYNGEE.

The genes are TRBV29-1 and TRBJ2-3, with D possibly matching TRBD2 (6 bases). The V end lost 7 bases, the J end lost 5 bases, and 19 bases lay between the germline ends. This CDR3 spans 14 amino acids. Looked up from germline, CDR1 is SQVTM and CDR2 is ANQGSEA. In nucleotides, the CDR3 is TGCAGCGCCCCCCCACTCGGGGGAGGAGATACGCAGTATTTT. It specifies CSAPPLGGGDTQYF.

On this clone: The same CDR3 can be traced to other DNA sequences in this sample. The chain carries TRBV30 and TRBJ1-5; D is possibly TRBD1 (5 bases). The CDR3 runs 13 residues. V shed 1 base and J shed 4 bases, with 8 bases lying between them. Per germline, CDR1 GTSNPN and CDR2 SVGIG (reference sequence). CDR3 nucleotide sequence: TGTGCCTGGAGTGCGGACACAAATCAGCCCCAGCATTTT. Translating it yields CAWSADTNQPQHF.

The genes are TRBV13 and TRBJ2-7; 8 nucleotides line up with TRBD2. Germline CDR1 reads PRHDT; CDR2 reads FYEKMQ (reference sequence). V lost 6 bases to trimming and J lost 6 bases; unmatched junction nucleotides: 7. The CDR3 totals 13 residues. This CDR3 reads CASRSGGAAEQYF. CDR3 nucleotide sequence: TGTGCCAGCAGGTCCGGGGGGGCAGCCGAGCAGTACTTC.

The chain uses TRBV5-6 and TRBJ2-7; 7 bases agree with TRBD1. The CDR3 loop spans 14 amino acids. J gave up 4 bases and V 0 bases, and 4 bases lay outside the gene matches. The germline V gene encodes CDR1 SGHDT and CDR2 YYEEEE. The CDR3, as DNA: TGTGCCAGCAGCTTGGTAGGGGGCAAATACGAGCAGTACTTC. This translates into CASSLVGGKYEQYF.

The chain uses TRBV6-6 and TRBJ2-1; 10 bases match TRBD1. The CDR3 consists of 15 residues. CDR1 is MNHNY and CDR2 is SVGAGI in the germline V gene (reference sequence). J lost 8 bases, V lost 5 bases, and 9 bases had no gene match. The CDR3 DNA sequence: TGTGCCAGCAGTCGGAGGACAGGGGGGTTGGATGAGCAGTTCTTC. Its translation: CASSRRTGGLDEQFF.

This sequence joins TRBV7-9 and TRBJ2-7, with 9 bases lining up with TRBD1. V lost 5 bases, J lost 2 bases, and 4 bases stayed unmatched. The CDR3 runs to 14 residues. Germline-derived CDR1 and CDR2 are SEHNR and FQNEAQ (reference sequence). CDR3 loop: CASSAGDRAYEQYF. The CDR3 coding sequence is TGTGCCAGCAGCGCCGGGGACAGGGCCTACGAGCAGTACTTC.

This chain's CDR3 is CASSLMEGGAETQYF. Here the CDR3 DNA reads TGTGCCAGCAGCTTGATGGAGGGAGGGGCGGAGACCCAGTACTTC. The rearrangement joins TRBV5-4 to TRBJ2-5; 7 nucleotides line up with TRBD2. Losses at the gene ends were 1 base for V and 5 bases for J; bases not matched to a gene: 8. The CDR3 sequence is 15 residues long. CDR1 is SGHNT and CDR2 is YYREEE in the germline V gene (reference sequence). Based on the CDR3 plus reference TRBV5-4 and TRBJ2-5, the full variable domain is ETGVTQSPTHLIKTRGQQVTLRCSSQSGHNTVSWYQQALGQGPQFIFQYYREEENGRGNFPPRFSGLQFPNYSSELNVNALELDDSALYLCASSLMEGGAETQYFGPGTRLLVL.

The CDR3 sequence: CASSLPGTGTEAFF. For the CDR3, the DNA is TGTGCCAGCAGTTTACCCGGGACAGGCACTGAAGCTTTCTTT. This chain links TRBV28 with TRBJ1-1; 8 bases fit TRBD1. CDR3 length: 14 amino acids. After removal of 2 bases from V and 4 bases from J, the junction contained 3 bases not matched to a gene. Germline-derived CDR1 and CDR2 are MDHEN and SYDVKM. Looking up the rest from reference TRBV28 and TRBJ1-1 gives the full variable domain: DVKVTQSSRYLVKRTGEKVFLECVQDMDHENMFWYRQDPGLGLRLIYFSYDVKMKEKGDIPEGYSVSREKKERFSLILESASTNQTSMYLCASSLPGTGTEAFFGQGTRLTVV.

The chain uses TRBV10-2 and TRBJ1-2; D may be TRBD1 (5 bases). CDR1 WSHSY and CDR2 SAAADI come from the germline V gene. V was cut by 0 bases and J by 5 bases, with 19 bases left in between. CDR3 length: 17 residues. In DNA form, the CDR3 reads TGCGCCAGCAGTGAGTCTGCTTCTATCAGGGAGGAATATGGCTACACCTTC. This translates into CASSESASIREEYGYTF.

This chain joins TRBV18 and TRBJ1-2, with 11 bases identical to TRBD1. The CDR3 is 14 amino acids. The V segment lost 4 bases and the J segment 4 bases; nucleotides outside the gene matches: 2. Germline CDR1 KGHSH, CDR2 LQKENI. In DNA, the CDR3 is TGTGCCAGCTCACAGGACAGGGGGCTCTATGGCTACACCTTC. The encoded protein is CASSQDRGLYGYTF.

This chain connects TRBV11-2 to TRBJ2-5, with D unclear. Looked up from germline, CDR1 is SGHAT and CDR2 is FQNNGV. CDR3 length equals 15 residues. V dropped 0 bases and J dropped 5 bases, with 13 bases sitting between them. CDR3 residues: CASSLDPIRRETQYF. The CDR3 DNA reads TGTGCCAGCAGCTTAGATCCTATACGCCGGGAGACCCAGTACTTC.

The V call is TRBV5-5, the J call TRBJ2-7, with unresolved D. CDR3 length: 13 amino acids. CDR1 is SGHKS, CDR2 YYEKEE, per germline (reference sequence). V lost 2 bases, J lost 5 bases, and 11 bases lay in between. This CDR3 is CASSFFGLDEQYF. The CDR3, as DNA: TGTGCCAGCAGCTTTTTTGGCTTGGACGAGCAGTACTTC.

The rearrangement uses TRBV12-5 and TRBJ2-2; a weak D match, TRBD2 (5 bases). Trimming left V 11 bases short and J 4 bases short, with 17 bases between. CDR3 length: 14 residues. Germline CDR1 and CDR2: LGHNT and FRNRAP. This CDR3 is CASRGPEGTGELFF. Here the CDR3 DNA reads TGTGCTTCCAGAGGGCCCGAGGGCACCGGGGAGCTGTTTTTT.

The chain carries TRBV19 and TRBJ1-4; D not resolved. V lost 4 bases, J lost 5 bases, and 17 bases lay in between. The germline gives CDR1 LNHDA, CDR2 SQIVND (reference sequence). CDR3 length: 16 residues. The CDR3 loop reads CASSTISGSGNEKLFF. The CDR3, as DNA: TGTGCCAGTAGTACTATCTCAGGTTCGGGGAATGAAAAACTGTTTTTT.